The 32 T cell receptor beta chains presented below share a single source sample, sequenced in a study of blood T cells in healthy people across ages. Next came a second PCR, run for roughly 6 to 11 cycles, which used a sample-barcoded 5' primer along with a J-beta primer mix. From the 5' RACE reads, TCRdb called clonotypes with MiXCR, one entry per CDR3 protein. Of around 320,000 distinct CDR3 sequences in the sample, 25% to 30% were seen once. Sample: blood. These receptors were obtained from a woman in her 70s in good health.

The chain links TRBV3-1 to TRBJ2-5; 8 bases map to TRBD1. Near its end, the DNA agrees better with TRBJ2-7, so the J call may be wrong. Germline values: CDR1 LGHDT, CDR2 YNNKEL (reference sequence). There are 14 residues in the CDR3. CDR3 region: CASSHHGQGYEQYF. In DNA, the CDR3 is TGTGCCAGCAGCCACCACGGACAGGGTTACGAGCAGTACTTC.

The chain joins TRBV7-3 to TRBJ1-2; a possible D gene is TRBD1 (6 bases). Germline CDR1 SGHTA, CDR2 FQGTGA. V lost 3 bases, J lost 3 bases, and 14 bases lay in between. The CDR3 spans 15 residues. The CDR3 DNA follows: TGTGCCAGCAGCTTGGAACCGAGGGGGGACTATGGCTACACCTTC. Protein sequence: CASSLEPRGDYGYTF.

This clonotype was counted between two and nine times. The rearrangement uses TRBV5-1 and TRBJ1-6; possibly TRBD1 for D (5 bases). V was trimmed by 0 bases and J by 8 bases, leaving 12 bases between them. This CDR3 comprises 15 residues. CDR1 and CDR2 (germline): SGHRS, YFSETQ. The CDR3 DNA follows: TGCGCCAGCAGCTTGGGAAGGGGCTTTGATTCACCCCTCCACTTT. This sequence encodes CASSLGRGFDSPLHF.

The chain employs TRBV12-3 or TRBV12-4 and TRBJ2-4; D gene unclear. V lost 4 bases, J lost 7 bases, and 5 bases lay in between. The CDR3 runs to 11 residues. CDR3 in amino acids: CASSSANIQYF. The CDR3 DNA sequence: TGTGCCAGCAGTTCGGCGAACATTCAGTACTTC.

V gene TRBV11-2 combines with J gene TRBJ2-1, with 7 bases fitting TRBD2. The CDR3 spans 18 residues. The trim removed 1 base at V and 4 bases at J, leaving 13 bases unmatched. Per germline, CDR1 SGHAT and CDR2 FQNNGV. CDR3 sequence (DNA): TGTGCCAGCAGCTTAGGGGCCCGACCGACACTAGCGTACAATGAGCAGTTCTTC. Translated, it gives CASSLGARPTLAYNEQFF.

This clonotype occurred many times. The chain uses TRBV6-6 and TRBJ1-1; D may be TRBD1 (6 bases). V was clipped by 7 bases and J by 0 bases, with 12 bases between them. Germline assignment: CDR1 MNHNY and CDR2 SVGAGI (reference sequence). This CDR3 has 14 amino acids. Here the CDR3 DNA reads TGTGCCAGCACCCATGGACAGTTGAACACTGAAGCTTTCTTT. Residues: CASTHGQLNTEAFF.

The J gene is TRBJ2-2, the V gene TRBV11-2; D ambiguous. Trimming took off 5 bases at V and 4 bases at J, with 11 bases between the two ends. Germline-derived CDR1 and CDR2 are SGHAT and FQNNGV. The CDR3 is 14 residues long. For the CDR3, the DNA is TGTGCCAGCAGCCTCATACTAAGCACCGGGGAGCTGTTTTTT. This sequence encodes CASSLILSTGELFF.

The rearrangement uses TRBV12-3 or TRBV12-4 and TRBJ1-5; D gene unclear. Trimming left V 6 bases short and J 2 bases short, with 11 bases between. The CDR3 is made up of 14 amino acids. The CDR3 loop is CASSSSLGNQPQHF. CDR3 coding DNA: TGTGCCAGCAGCTCATCCTTGGGCAATCAGCCCCAGCATTTT.

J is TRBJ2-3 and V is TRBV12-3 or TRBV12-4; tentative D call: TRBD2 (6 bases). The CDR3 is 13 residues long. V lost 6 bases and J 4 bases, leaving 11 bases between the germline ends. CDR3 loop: CASSSGTSDTQYF. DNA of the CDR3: TGTGCCAGCAGCTCAGGGACTTCAGATACGCAGTATTTT.

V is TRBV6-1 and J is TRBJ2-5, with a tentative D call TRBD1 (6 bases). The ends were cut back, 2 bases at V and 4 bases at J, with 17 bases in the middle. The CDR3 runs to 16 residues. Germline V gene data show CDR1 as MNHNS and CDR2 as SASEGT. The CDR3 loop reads CASSETSGTHRETQYF. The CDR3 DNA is TGTGCCAGCAGTGAAACCTCCGGGACACATAGAGAGACCCAGTACTTC.

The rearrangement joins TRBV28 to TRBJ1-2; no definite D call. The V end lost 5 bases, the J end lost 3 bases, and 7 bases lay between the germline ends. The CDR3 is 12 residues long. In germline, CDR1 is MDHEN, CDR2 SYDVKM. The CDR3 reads CASSVKDYGYTF. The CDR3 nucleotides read TGTGCCAGCAGTGTGAAAGACTATGGCTACACCTTC.

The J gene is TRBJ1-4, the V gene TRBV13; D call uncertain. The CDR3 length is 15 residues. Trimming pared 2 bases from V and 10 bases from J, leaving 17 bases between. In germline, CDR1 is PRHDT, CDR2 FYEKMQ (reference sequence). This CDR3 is CASSLLPSSRGKLFF. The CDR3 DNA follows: TGTGCCAGCAGCTTACTACCCAGTTCACGCGGAAAACTGTTTTTT.

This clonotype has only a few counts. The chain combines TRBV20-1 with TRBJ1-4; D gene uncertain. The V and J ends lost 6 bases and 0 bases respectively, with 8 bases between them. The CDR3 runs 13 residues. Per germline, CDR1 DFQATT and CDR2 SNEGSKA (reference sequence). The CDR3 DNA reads TGCAGTGCGGTCCACTCAACTAATGAAAAACTGTTTTTT. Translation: CSAVHSTNEKLFF.

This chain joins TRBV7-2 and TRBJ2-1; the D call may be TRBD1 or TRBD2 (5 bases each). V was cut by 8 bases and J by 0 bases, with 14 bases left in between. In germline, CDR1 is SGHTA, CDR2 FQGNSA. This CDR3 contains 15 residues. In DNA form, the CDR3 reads TGTGCCAGCCTCAGGGATGGGAGCTCCTACAATGAGCAGTTCTTC. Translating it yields CASLRDGSSYNEQFF.

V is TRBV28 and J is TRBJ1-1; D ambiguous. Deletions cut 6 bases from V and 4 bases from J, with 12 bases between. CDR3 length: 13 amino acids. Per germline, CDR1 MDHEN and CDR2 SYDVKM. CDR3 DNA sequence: TGTGCCAGCAGACTGTCGGGATCCACTGAAGCTTTCTTT. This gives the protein CASRLSGSTEAFF. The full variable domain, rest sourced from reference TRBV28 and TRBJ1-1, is DVKVTQSSRYLVKRTGEKVFLECVQDMDHENMFWYRQDPGLGLRLIYFSYDVKMKEKGDIPEGYSVSREKKERFSLILESASTNQTSMYLCASRLSGSTEAFFGQGTRLTVV.

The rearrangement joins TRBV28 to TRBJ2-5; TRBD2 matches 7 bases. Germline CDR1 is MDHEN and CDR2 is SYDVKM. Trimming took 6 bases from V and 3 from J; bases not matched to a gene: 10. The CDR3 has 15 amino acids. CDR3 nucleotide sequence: TGTGCCAGCAGCACACTGGGGCTAGCGGAAGAGACCCAGTACTTC. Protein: CASSTLGLAEETQYF.

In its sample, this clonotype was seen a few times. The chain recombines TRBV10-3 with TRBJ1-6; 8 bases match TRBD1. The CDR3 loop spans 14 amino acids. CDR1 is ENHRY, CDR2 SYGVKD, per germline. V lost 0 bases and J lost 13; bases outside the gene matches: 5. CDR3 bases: TGTGCCATCAGTGAGTCAGACAGGGGAGGTCCCCTCCACTTT. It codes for CAISESDRGGPLHF.

CDR3: CASSQGWRYTF. In DNA form, the CDR3 reads TGTGCCAGCAGTCAGGGGTGGCGCTACACCTTC. V is TRBV28 and J is TRBJ1-2; tentative D call: TRBD1 (6 bases). Germline CDR1 reads MDHEN; CDR2 reads SYDVKM. V lost 5 bases and J lost 9, with 10 bases in between. The CDR3 extends over 11 amino acids.

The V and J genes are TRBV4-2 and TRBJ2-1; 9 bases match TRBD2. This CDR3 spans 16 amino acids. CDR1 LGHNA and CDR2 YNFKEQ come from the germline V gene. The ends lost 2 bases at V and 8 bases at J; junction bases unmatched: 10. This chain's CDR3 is CASSQKAGGPVDEQFF. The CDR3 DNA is TGTGCCAGCAGCCAAAAGGCGGGAGGGCCAGTTGATGAGCAGTTCTTC.

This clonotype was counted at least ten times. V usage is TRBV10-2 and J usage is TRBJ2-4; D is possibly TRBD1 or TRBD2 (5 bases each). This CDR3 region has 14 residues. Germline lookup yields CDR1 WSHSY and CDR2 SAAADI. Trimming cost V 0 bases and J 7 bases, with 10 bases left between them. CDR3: CASSESEGMNIQYF. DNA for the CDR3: TGCGCCAGCAGTGAGTCAGAGGGGATGAACATTCAGTACTTC.

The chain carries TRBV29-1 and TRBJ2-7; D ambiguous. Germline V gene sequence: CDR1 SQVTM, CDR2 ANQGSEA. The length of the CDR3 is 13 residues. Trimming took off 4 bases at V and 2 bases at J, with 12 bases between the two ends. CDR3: CSVVWVETYEQYF. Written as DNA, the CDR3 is TGCAGCGTTGTGTGGGTAGAGACCTACGAGCAGTACTTC.

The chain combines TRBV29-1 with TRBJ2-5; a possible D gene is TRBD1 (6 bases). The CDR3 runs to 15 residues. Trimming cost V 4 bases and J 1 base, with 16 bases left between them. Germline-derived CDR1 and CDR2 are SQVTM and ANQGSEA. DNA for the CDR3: TGCAGCGTTGTACTTTCCAGGGGCCCCCAAGAGACCCAGTACTTC. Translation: CSVVLSRGPQETQYF. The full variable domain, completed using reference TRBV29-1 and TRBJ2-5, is SAVISQKPSRDICQRGTSLTIQCQVDSQVTMMFWYRQQPGQSLTLIATANQGSEATYESGFVIDKFPISRPNLTFSTLTVSNMSPEDSSIYLCSVVLSRGPQETQYFGPGTRLLVL.

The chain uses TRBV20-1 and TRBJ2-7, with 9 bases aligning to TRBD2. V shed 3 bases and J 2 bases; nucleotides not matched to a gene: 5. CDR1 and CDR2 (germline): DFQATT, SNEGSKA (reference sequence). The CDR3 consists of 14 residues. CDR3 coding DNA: TGCAGTGCTAGGTCTAGCGGGGAAGCCTACGAGCAGTACTTC. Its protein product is CSARSSGEAYEQYF.

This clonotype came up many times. CDR3 region: CASSLGAGGLEPQHF. CDR3 DNA sequence: TGTGCCAGCAGCTTAGGTGCAGGGGGCTTGGAGCCCCAGCATTTT. This chain joins TRBV7-2 and TRBJ1-5; TRBD1 agrees at 8 bases. Per germline, CDR1 SGHTA and CDR2 FQGNSA. Losses at the gene ends were 1 base for V and 8 bases for J; bases not matched to a gene: 7. This CDR3 has 15 residues.

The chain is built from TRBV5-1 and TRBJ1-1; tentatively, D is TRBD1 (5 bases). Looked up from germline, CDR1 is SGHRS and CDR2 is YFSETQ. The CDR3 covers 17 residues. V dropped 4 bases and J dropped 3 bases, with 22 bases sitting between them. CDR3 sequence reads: CASSEKYRKIGDTEAFF. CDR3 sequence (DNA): TGCGCCAGCAGCGAGAAATACAGGAAAATCGGGGACACTGAAGCTTTCTTT.

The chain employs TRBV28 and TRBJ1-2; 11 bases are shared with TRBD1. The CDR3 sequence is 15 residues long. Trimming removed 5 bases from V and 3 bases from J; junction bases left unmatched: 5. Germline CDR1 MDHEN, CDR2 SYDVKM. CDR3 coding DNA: TGTGCCAGCAGTACCGGGACAGGGGGGTACTATGGCTACACCTTC. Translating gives CASSTGTGGYYGYTF.

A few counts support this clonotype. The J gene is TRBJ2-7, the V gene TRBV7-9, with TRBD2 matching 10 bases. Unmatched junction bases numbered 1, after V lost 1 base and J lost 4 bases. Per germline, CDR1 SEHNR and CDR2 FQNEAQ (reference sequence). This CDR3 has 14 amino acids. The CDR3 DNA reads TGTGCCAGCAGCTTAGAACTAGCGGGATACGAGCAGTACTTC. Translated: CASSLELAGYEQYF.

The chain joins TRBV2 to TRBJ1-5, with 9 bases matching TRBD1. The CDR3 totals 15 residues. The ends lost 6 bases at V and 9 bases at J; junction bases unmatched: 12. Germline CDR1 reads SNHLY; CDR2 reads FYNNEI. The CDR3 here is CASRLDRGSYGPQHF. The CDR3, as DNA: TGTGCCAGCAGACTAGACAGGGGGTCATACGGGCCCCAGCATTTT.

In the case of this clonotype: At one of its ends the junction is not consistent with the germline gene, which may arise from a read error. This CDR3 is CSAVRGSQDTQYF. The CDR3 DNA reads TGCAGTGCAGTCAGGGGGTCCCAAGACACCCAGTACTTC. This chain connects TRBV20-1 to TRBJ2-5; 7 bases fit TRBD1. Germline loops: CDR1 DFQATT, CDR2 SNEGSKA (reference sequence). The CDR3 contains 13 residues.

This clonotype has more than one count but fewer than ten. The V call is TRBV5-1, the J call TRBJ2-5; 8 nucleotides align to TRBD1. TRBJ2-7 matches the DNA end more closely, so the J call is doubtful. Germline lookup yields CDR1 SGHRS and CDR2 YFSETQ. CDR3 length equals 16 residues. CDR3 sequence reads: CASSLVKGTGTYEQYF. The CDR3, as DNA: TGCGCCAGCAGCTTGGTGAAAGGGACAGGTACCTACGAGCAGTACTTC.

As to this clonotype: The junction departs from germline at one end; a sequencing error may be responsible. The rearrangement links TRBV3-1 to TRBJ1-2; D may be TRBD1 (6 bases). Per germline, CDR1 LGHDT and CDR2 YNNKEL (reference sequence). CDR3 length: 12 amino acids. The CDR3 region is CACSWEGDGYTF. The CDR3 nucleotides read TGTGCCTGCAGCTGGGAGGGGGATGGCTACACCTTC. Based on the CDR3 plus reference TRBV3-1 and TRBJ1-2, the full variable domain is DTAVSQTPKYLVTQMGNDKSIKCEQNLGHDTMYWYKQDSKKFLKIMFSYNNKELIINETVPNRFSPKSPDKAHLNLHINSLELGDSAVYFCACSWEGDGYTFGSGTRLTVV.

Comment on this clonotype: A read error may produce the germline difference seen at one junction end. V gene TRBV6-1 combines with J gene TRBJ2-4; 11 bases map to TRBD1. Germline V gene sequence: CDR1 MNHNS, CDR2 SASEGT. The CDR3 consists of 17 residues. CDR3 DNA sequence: TGTGCCGGCAGTCCCGAGGGGACAGGGGGATCCAAAAACATTCAGTACTTC. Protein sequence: CAGSPEGTGGSKNIQYF.